These T cell receptor beta chains were read from a single sample in a study of cytomegalovirus exposure and HLA in healthy donors. The protocol was immunoSEQ multiplex PCR, while the TCRdb copy is restricted to in-frame clones and leaves out a portion. The table has some 68,000 clones, 95% to 97% seen once; the top ten hold approximately 2.5%. The sequenced sample consisted of PBMCs. These receptors all stem from a man aged 18 to 30 in good health and CMV-seronegative. The CDR3 runs from the conserved cysteine through the conserved F or W.

TRBV7-9	TRBJ1-2	CASSTSDRSYGYTF
TRBV15	TRBJ1-5	CATSTGLRNQPQHF
TRBV6-5	TRBJ2-1	CASSWDRAREQFF
TRBV27	TRBJ2-1	CASSLSTRGYNEQFF
TRBV7-9	TRBJ1-2	CASSLTDGYTF
TRBV11-2	TRBJ2-3	CASSLGGQGTDTQYF
TRBV10-2	TRBJ2-5	CASSGQPQETQYF
TRBV7-9	TRBJ2-7	CAGWDRGQDEQYF
TRBV7-2	TRBJ2-3	CASSFLREGLTDTQYF
TRBV7-9	TRBJ1-3	CASTPIWDRFSSGNTIYF
TRBV2	TRBJ2-2	CASRPDRVVTGELFF
TRBV6-5	TRBJ2-7	CASSYDWDSGKQYF
TRBV30	TRBJ2-1	CAWSVQAGGYNEQFF
TRBV18	TRBJ2-5	CASSMTGTQETQYF
TRBV28	TRBJ2-6	CASSIPTGGASGANVLTF
TRBV14	TRBJ2-7	CASSQQGVSYEQYF
TRBV7-2	NA	CASSLDLYEQYF
TRBV9	TRBJ1-6	CASSGRTGANNSPLHF
TRBV11-2	TRBJ2-4	CASSLGTLSNIQYF
TRBV6-5	TRBJ2-7	CASSSGQGSTYEQYF
TRBV7-9	TRBJ1-1	CASSPGERSSEAFF
TRBV2	TRBJ1-2	CASSPDSNYGYTF
TRBV29-1	TRBJ1-4	CSARQGGNEKLFF
TRBV21-1	TRBJ1-6	CASSQRDRTSSYNSPLHF
TRBV28	TRBJ2-7	CASSYRDEQYF
TRBV7-7	TRBJ1-5	CASSLDSNQPQHF
TRBV18	TRBJ2-1	CASSKAGAGREQFF
TRBV25-1	TRBJ1-2	CARTTGSGGYTF
TRBV11-2	TRBJ1-2	CASTEFRLTGAYGYTF
TRBV5-8	TRBJ1-2	CASSLALGQSYGYTF
TRBV2	TRBJ1-1	CASRRGGTEAFF
TRBV6-1	TRBJ2-5	CASSEMTSGQETQYF
TRBV6-6	TRBJ2-5	CASSLSGGLETQYF
TRBV7-9	TRBJ2-3	CASSLGGAGGGTDTQYF
TRBV6-5	TRBJ2-1	CASRQTSASYNEQFF
TRBV7-8	TRBJ1-3	CASSLERGTGNTIYF
TRBV30	TRBJ1-2	CACPPGGRSDYGYTF
TRBV9	TRBJ1-1	CASSATFQGITEAFF
TRBV4-1	TRBJ1-1	CASSDLTGFAEAFF
TRBV4-1	TRBJ1-5	CASSQWHNQPQHF
TRBV5-1	TRBJ1-5	CASREGQGGNQPQHF
TRBV19	TRBJ2-3	CASSQKGWGTDTQYF
TRBV5-1	TRBJ2-3	CASSPRTGGNTQYF
TRBV28	TRBJ1-1	CASSLATGAATEAFF
TRBV6-6	TRBJ2-7	CASSPSPGEQYF
TRBV10-2	TRBJ1-2	CASSESGQGGYTF
TRBV6-1	TRBJ1-1	CASSEETGLRAFF
TRBV27	TRBJ1-2	CASSPGSSGPGYTF
TRBV7-9	TRBJ2-5	CASSLVLSVETQYF
TRBV28	TRBJ2-2	CASSLGVGELFF
TRBV7-9	TRBJ2-2	CASSLEWEDTGELFF
TRBV30	TRBJ1-2	CAWSAQGYGYTF
TRBV2	TRBJ1-6	CASRGTGDNSPLHF
TRBV7-7	TRBJ2-1	CASSPPGSSGRSYNEQFF